This TCR beta chain was obtained from a study of T cell responses to AZD1222 COVID-19 vaccine. General observations from the study: Researchers report vaccine-associated CD4 TCRs spanning spike, with dominance at 160-218 and 743-854. Receipt of two AZD1222 doses was followed by a rise in Spike-specific TCR breadth and depth.

The CDR3 is made up of 14 amino acids. V dropped 3 bases and J dropped 1 base, with 10 bases sitting between them. CDR1 SGDLS and CDR2 YYNGEE come from the germline V gene. Profiled with immunoSEQ multiplex PCR; TCRdb holds only in-frame clones, not every one. In the table there are roughly 150,000 clones, 90% of which are singletons. Second-dose schedules of about 4 or about 12 weeks were combined. Turning to this clone: No antigen is known for it.

Sample: peripheral blood, taken 28 days after the second AZD1222 dose. The V call is TRBV9, the J call TRBJ1-2; D gene uncertain. The source is an adult who received the AZD1222 COVID-19 vaccine. The CDR3 spells CASSAQQLNYGYTF. The CDR3 nucleotides are TGTGCCAGCAGCGCTCAACAGCTTAACTATGGCTACACCTTC.